Sequencing of this T cell receptor (beta chain) was carried out in a study of CD8 T cells in ankylosing spondylitis. The V and J ends lost 6 bases and 6 bases respectively, with 12 bases between them. The CDR3 is 12 amino acids. The germline CDR1 and CDR2 sequences are MNHEY and SVGAGI. This clonotype was picked up a small number of times. Its specificity is not known. Broader study findings: The study identified a TCR beta motif of several highly homologous variants that appeared characteristic of ankylosing spondylitis blood.

MiXCR was run by TCRdb on the 5' RACE reads, yielding one entry per CDR3 protein. The sample lists a few hundred thousand distinct CDR3 sequences, approximately 20% occurring once. This receptor was taken from a male donor with ankylosing spondylitis. Sequencing was carried out using blood, either unsorted or a sorted T cell fraction (not recorded which). The V gene is TRBV6-5, the J gene TRBJ2-7; D unresolved. The CDR3 DNA follows: TGTGCCAGCAGACCACGTCCCTCCGAGCAGTACTTC. Translating it yields CASRPRPSEQYF.